These 5 T cell receptor beta chains originate from one sample sequenced in a study of T cell changes during pregnancy in multiple sclerosis. Using immunoSEQ multiplex PCR, the repertoire was profiled, and TCRdb retains in-frame clones only, with some absent. Altogether approximately 130,000 clones are present, around 93% being singletons, with the ten largest covering roughly 6%. The sample in question was peripheral blood, obtained before pregnancy. The receptors originated from a female donor with multiple sclerosis, enrolled in a pregnancy study.

V is TRBV5-8 and J is TRBJ2-7, with D tentatively TRBD1 (6 bases). CDR1 is SGHTS and CDR2 is YDEGEE in the germline V gene. Trimming cost V 4 bases and J 0 bases, with 26 bases left between them. The CDR3 sequence is 19 residues long. The DNA of the CDR3 is TGTGCCAGCAGCCCTCGAAGCGGACAGATCTACAGGAGCTCCTACGAGCAGTACTTC. Protein product: CASSPRSGQIYRSSYEQYF.

In its sample, this clone was seen once. The chain uses TRBV18 and TRBJ1-4; 9 positions agree with TRBD1. V gave up 5 bases and J gave up 8 bases; unmatched junction bases: 15. Germline CDR1 is KGHSH and CDR2 is LQKENI. The CDR3 is made up of 17 amino acids. CDR3 sequence (DNA): TGTGCCAGCTCATCCTACTTAACAGGGGGCACCAACGAAAAACTGTTTTTT. Translating gives CASSSYLTGGTNEKLFF.

The chain uses TRBV2 and TRBJ1-1, with a possible D match to TRBD1 (5 bases). Trimming left V 5 bases short and J 12 bases short, with 16 bases between. Looked up from germline, CDR1 is SNHLY and CDR2 is FYNNEI. This CDR3 region has 12 residues. CDR3 loop: CASSPDSPKTFF. CDR3 coding DNA: TGTGCCAGCAGTCCCGACAGTCCGAAAACTTTCTTT.

This clone is a singleton in its sample. This chain connects TRBV6-5 to TRBJ1-1; TRBD1 matches at 7 bases. Trimming took 2 bases from V and 1 from J; bases not matched to a gene: 7. Germline-derived CDR1 and CDR2 are MNHEY and SVGAGI. The CDR3 runs 16 residues. The CDR3 is CASSYPYRGRNTEAFF. CDR3 nucleotide sequence: TGTGCCAGCAGTTACCCATACAGGGGCCGGAACACTGAAGCTTTCTTT.

V and J are TRBV7-9 and TRBJ2-7; 7 bases are a match to TRBD1. The CDR3 runs to 14 residues. V was clipped by 5 bases and J by 3 bases; unmatched bases: 7. Per the germline V gene, CDR1 is SEHNR and CDR2 is FQNEAQ (reference sequence). CDR3 sequence: CASSKDREFYEQYF. Here the CDR3 DNA reads TGTGCCAGCAGCAAAGACAGGGAGTTCTACGAGCAGTACTTC. The full variable domain, completed using reference TRBV7-9 and TRBJ2-7, is DTGVSQNPRHKITKRGQNVTFRCDPISEHNRLYWYRQTLGQGPEFLTYFQNEAQLEKSRLLSDRFSAERPKGSFSTLEIQRTEQGDSAMYLCASSKDREFYEQYFGPGTRLTVT.